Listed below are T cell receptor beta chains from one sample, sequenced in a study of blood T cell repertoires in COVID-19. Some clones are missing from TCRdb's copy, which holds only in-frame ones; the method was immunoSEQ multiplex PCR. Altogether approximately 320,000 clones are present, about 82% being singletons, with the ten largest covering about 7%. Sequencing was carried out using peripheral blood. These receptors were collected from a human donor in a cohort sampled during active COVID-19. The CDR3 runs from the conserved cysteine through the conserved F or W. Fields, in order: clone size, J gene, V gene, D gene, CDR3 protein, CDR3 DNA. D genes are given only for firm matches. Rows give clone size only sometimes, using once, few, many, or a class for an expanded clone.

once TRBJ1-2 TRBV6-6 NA CASMAGIAYGYTF TGTGCCAGCATGGCAGGGATAGCCTATGGCTACACCTTC
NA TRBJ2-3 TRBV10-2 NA CASSPQGFTDTQYF TGCGCCAGCAGCCCACAGGGCTTCACAGATACGCAGTATTTT
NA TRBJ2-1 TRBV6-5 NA CASSYSSSPNEQFF TGTGCCAGCAGTTACTCTAGTTCCCCCAATGAGCAGTTCTTC
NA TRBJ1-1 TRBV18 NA CASSSDSNTEAFF TGTGCCAGCTCGAGCGATTCGAACACTGAAGCTTTCTTT
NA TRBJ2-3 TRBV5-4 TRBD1 CASSNIGTGYTDTQYF TGTGCCAGCAGCAATATCGGGACAGGTTACACAGATACGCAGTATTTT
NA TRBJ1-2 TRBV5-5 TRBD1 CASSRDRDGYTF TGTGCCAGCAGCCGCGACAGGGATGGCTACACCTTC
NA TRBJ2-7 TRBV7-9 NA CASSLDAATERDEQYF TGTGCCAGCAGCTTAGATGCCGCGACAGAAAGGGACGAGCAGTACTTC
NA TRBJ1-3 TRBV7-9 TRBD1 CASSLGTDGNTIYF TGTGCCAGCAGCTTGGGGACAGATGGAAACACCATATATTTT
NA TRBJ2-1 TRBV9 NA CASSVGSTNYNEQFF TGTGCCAGCAGCGTAGGAAGCACGAATTACAATGAGCAGTTCTTC
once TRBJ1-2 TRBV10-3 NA CAILPAGMESSGYTF TGTGCCATCCTCCCAGCGGGGATGGAATCCTCGGGCTACACCTTC
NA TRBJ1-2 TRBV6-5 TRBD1 CASRDRVHGYTF TGTGCCAGCAGGGACAGGGTGCATGGCTACACCTTC
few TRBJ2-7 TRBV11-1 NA CASSLRLGIYEQYF TGTGCCAGCAGCTTAAGACTAGGAATCTACGAGCAGTACTTC
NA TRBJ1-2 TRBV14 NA CATSLSGGGYTF TGTGCCACGTCCCTTTCGGGTGGCGGCTACACCTTC
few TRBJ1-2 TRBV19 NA CASSPFRDNNYGYTF TGTGCCAGTAGCCCCTTCCGGGACAATAACTATGGCTACACCTTC
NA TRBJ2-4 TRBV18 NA CASSPQGSKNIQYF TGTGCCAGCTCACCTCAAGGGAGCAAAAACATTCAGTACTTC
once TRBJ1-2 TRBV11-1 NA CASSLVDSDGYTF TGTGCCAGCAGCTTAGTTGATTCGGATGGCTACACCTTC
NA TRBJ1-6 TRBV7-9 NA CASEEAGDSPLHF TGTGCCAGCGAGGAGGCGGGCGATTCACCCCTCCACTTT
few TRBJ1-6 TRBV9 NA CASSVAPFSPLHF TGTGCCAGCAGCGTAGCTCCCTTTTCACCCCTCCACTTT
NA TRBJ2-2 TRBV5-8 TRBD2 CASSLRLAGGRDTGELFF TGTGCCAGCAGCCTGAGACTAGCGGGGGGTCGTGACACCGGGGAGCTGTTTTTT
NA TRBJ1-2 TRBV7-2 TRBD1 CASSARTGVYGYTF TGTGCCAGCAGCGCCCGGACAGGGGTGTATGGCTACACCTTC
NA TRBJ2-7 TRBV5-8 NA CASSSNREKQYF TGTGCCAGCAGCTCTAACAGGGAAAAGCAGTACTTC
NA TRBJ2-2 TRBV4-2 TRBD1 CASSQDRDRGGGLAGELFF TGTGCCAGCAGCCAAGATCGGGACAGGGGTGGTGGTCTGGCCGGGGAGCTGTTTTTT
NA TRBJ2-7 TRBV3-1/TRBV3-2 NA CASSQDPSGISYEQYF TGTGCCAGCAGCCAAGATCCGTCAGGAATCTCCTACGAGCAGTACTTC
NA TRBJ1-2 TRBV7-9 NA CASSSSTLTESSNYGYTF TGTGCCAGCAGCTCGAGTACTCTGACAGAAAGCTCTAACTATGGCTACACCTTC
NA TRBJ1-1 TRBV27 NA CASTPGTNTNEAFF TGTGCCAGCACCCCCGGGACAAACACTAATGAAGCTTTCTTT
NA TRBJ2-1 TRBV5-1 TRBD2 CASSLTSGGPSVEQFF TGCGCCAGCAGCCTGACTAGCGGGGGGCCTAGTGTTGAGCAGTTCTTC
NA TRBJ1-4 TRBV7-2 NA CASSFYATNEKLFF TGTGCCAGCAGCTTTTATGCAACTAATGAAAAACTGTTTTTT
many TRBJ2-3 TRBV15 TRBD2 CATSGTSATDTQYF TGTGCCACCAGCGGGACTAGCGCCACAGATACGCAGTATTTT
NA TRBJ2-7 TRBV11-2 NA CASSHGSANNYEQYF TGTGCCAGCAGCCACGGGAGCGCGAACAATTACGAGCAGTACTTC
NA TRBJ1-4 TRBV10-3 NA CAISPSPRDEKLFF TGTGCCATCAGTCCCTCTCCCAGGGATGAAAAACTGTTTTTT
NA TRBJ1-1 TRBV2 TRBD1 CASRAGGGTEAFF TGTGCCAGCAGGGCAGGGGGTGGGACTGAAGCTTTCTTT
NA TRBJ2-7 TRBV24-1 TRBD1 CATSDSSGTGTYEQYF TGTGCCACCAGTGATTCGTCCGGGACAGGAACCTACGAGCAGTACTTC
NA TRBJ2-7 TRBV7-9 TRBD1 CASSLGSVRDRGSEQYF TGTGCCAGCAGCTTAGGGTCGGTACGGGACAGGGGGAGCGAGCAGTACTTC
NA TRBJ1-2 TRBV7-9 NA CASSLPTGYYGYTF TGTGCCAGCAGCCTCCCCACAGGGTACTATGGCTACACCTTC
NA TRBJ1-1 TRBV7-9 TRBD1 CASSPRTGQNTEAFF TGTGCCAGCAGCCCAAGGACAGGGCAGAACACTGAAGCTTTCTTT
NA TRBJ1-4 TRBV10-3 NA CAISESGGGNEKLFF TGTGCCATCAGTGAGTCGGGAGGGGGTAATGAAAAACTGTTTTTT
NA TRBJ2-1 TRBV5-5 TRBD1 CASSSGQNNEQFF TGTGCCAGCAGCTCGGGACAGAACAATGAGCAGTTCTTC
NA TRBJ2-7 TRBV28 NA CASSFGGRESYEQYF TGTGCCAGCAGTTTTGGGGGACGGGAGTCCTACGAGCAGTACTTC
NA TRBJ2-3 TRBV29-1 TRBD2 CSARGLVDGDTQYF TGCAGCGCCAGGGGACTAGTCGATGGAGATACGCAGTATTTT
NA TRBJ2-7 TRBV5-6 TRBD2 CASSLALSGFSYEQYF TGTGCCAGCAGCTTGGCCCTTAGCGGGTTTTCCTACGAGCAGTACTTC
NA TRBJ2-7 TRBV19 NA CASSMPGTLYEQYF TGTGCCAGTAGTATGCCCGGGACACTTTACGAGCAGTACTTC
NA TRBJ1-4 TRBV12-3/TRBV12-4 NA CASSIGTVLFF TGTGCCAGCAGTATAGGGACTGTCCTGTTTTTT
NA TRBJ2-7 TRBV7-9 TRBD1 CASSPTGTALEQYF TGTGCCAGCAGCCCTACTGGGACAGCCCTCGAGCAGTACTTC
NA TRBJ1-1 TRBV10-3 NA CAISEFDSKQRGTEAFF TGTGCCATCAGTGAGTTTGACTCTAAACAAAGGGGCACTGAAGCTTTCTTT
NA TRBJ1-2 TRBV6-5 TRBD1 CASSYPQTGGLEGYTF TGTGCCAGCAGTTACCCCCAGACAGGGGGCTTAGAAGGCTACACCTTC
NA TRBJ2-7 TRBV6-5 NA CASSYSSGDWNYEQYF TGTGCCAGCAGTTACTCGTCAGGGGATTGGAACTACGAGCAGTACTTC
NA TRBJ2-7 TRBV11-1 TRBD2 CASSIRRTSSYEQYF TGTGCCAGCAGCATACGCCGGACTAGCTCCTACGAGCAGTACTTC
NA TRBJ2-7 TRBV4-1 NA CASSPGERSSYEQYF TGCGCCAGCAGCCCCGGAGAGAGGAGCTCCTACGAGCAGTACTTC
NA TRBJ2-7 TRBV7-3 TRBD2 CASRLRAGYNEQYF TGTGCCAGCAGACTCCGAGCGGGGTACAACGAGCAGTACTTC
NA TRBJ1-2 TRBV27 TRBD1 CASTNRVGTGVYGYTF TGTGCCAGCACCAACCGTGTCGGGACAGGGGTCTATGGCTACACCTTC
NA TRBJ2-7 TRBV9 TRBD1 CASSVGRQGSEQYF TGTGCCAGCAGCGTTGGCAGACAGGGGAGCGAGCAGTACTTC
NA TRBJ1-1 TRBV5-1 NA CASTPRGTAEAFF TGCGCCAGCACCCCCAGGGGCACCGCTGAAGCTTTCTTT
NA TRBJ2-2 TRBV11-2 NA CASSLVPPPTGNTGELFF TGTGCCAGCAGCTTAGTACCCCCCCCGACAGGGAACACCGGGGAGCTGTTTTTT
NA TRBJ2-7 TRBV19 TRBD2 CASAAGGRSYEQYF TGTGCCAGCGCCGCCGGGGGGAGATCCTACGAGCAGTACTTC
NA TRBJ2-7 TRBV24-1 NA CATSLTGSHEQYF TGTGCCACCAGTCTTACAGGGAGCCACGAGCAGTACTTC
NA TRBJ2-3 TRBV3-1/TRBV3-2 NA CASSHIQGDTQYF TGTGCCAGCAGCCACATACAGGGAGATACGCAGTATTTT
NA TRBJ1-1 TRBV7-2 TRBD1 CASSNRDRGWTEAFF TGTGCCAGCAGCAACCGGGACAGGGGGTGGACTGAAGCTTTCTTT